The clone carrying this T cell receptor beta chain has more than one count but fewer than ten. The V segment lost 3 bases and the J segment 9 bases; nucleotides outside the gene matches: 7. The CDR3 has 15 residues. Per germline, CDR1 MRHNA and CDR2 SNTAGT. The data are from a study of blood T cell repertoires in COVID-19. The wider study: COVID-19 samples collected from the United States, Italy and Spain covered acute and convalescent phases.

Recruitment covered about two dozen US areas and drew participants whose ages spanned about 18 to 90 years. Exposed participants encountered a COVID-19 case during the 2 weeks preceding study entry. Per the original methods: How many nucleated cells were present was estimated from reference gene primer amplification. Assay: immunoSEQ multiplex PCR; the TCRdb copy retains only in-frame clones and omits some. V and J calls plus clone size are reproduced from that table; the DNA served to infer D and trimming. The sample includes roughly 380,000 clones, about 88% of them seen just once. The TCR sequence derives from a woman in her twenties or thirties who had been exposed to COVID-19. The rearrangement links TRBV6-4 to TRBJ2-1; 11 bases fit TRBD2. Material: PBMCs or T cells enriched from blood (not recorded which). The CDR3 spells CASSETSGTAAEQFF. Written as DNA, the CDR3 is TGTGCCAGCAGTGAGACTAGCGGGACCGCTGCTGAGCAGTTCTTC.